This passage covers 8 T cell receptor beta chains from one sample sequenced in a study of regulatory T cells. Study-wide results and limits: In CD3G-deficient patients, conventional CD4+ T cells were enriched for hydrophobic CDR3 residues at positions 6 and 7.

These TCRs' antigens remain unknown. The primer mix had 52 TRBV and 13 TRBJ primers. Assay: immunoSEQ multiplex PCR; the TCRdb copy retains only in-frame clones and omits some. The sample carries about 15,000 clones, 70% to 85% recorded once. The sample taken for sequencing was conventional CD4+ T cells sorted from blood. The receptors stem from a person under 45 with CD3G deficiency.

This chain connects TRBV5-1 to TRBJ2-2; D is ambiguous. There are 14 residues in the CDR3. V lost 2 bases, J lost 1 base, and 6 bases lay in between. CDR1 and CDR2 (germline): SGHRS, YFSETQ. This chain's CDR3 is CASSLQGNTGELFF. The CDR3 DNA is TGCGCCAGCAGCTTACAAGGGAACACCGGGGAGCTGTTTTTT. The complete variable domain, with remaining parts taken from reference TRBV5-1 and TRBJ2-2, reads KAGVTQTPRYLIKTRGQQVTLSCSPISGHRSVSWYQQTPGQGLQFLFEYFSETQRNKGNFPGRFSGRQFSNSRSEMNVSTLELGDSALYLCASSLQGNTGELFFGEGSRLTVL.

The sample holds one count of this clone. The chain carries TRBV19 and TRBJ2-6, with TRBD1 matching over 8 bases. Trimming took 5 bases from V and 0 from J; bases not matched to a gene: 6. The germline CDR1 and CDR2 sequences are LNHDA and SQIVND (reference sequence). The CDR3 covers 17 residues. The CDR3 spells CASSFGRGHSGANVLTF. For the CDR3, the DNA is TGTGCCAGTAGTTTTGGCAGGGGGCACTCTGGGGCCAACGTCCTGACTTTC.

V usage is TRBV28 and J usage is TRBJ2-3, with 7 bases matching TRBD2. V shed 3 bases, J shed 2 bases, and the junction held 11 bases outside the gene matches. Germline V CDR1 and CDR2: MDHEN, SYDVKM. CDR3 size: 17 residues. In nucleotides, the CDR3 is TGTGCCAGCAGTTTCGGGACTACCGGTCGGATCACAGATACGCAGTATTTT. Protein sequence: CASSFGTTGRITDTQYF. Using reference TRBV28 and TRBJ2-3 for the parts outside the CDR3, the full variable domain is DVKVTQSSRYLVKRTGEKVFLECVQDMDHENMFWYRQDPGLGLRLIYFSYDVKMKEKGDIPEGYSVSREKKERFSLILESASTNQTSMYLCASSFGTTGRITDTQYFGPGTRLTVL.

The V gene is TRBV18, the J gene TRBJ2-5, with D tentatively TRBD2 (6 bases). Deletions cut 5 bases from V and 5 bases from J, with 15 bases between. The CDR3 is 14 residues long. CDR1 and CDR2 (germline): KGHSH, LQKENI. For the CDR3, the DNA is TGTGCCAGCTCAACAGGCCGAGGAGGGGAGACCCAGTACTTC. This sequence encodes CASSTGRGGETQYF.

CDR3 coding DNA: TGTGCCAGCAGCCCCCAGACGGTTCACTATGGCTACACCTTC. Translating gives CASSPQTVHYGYTF. The chain couples TRBV6-5 to TRBJ1-2; D is unresolved. V was cut by 6 bases and J by 3 bases, with 14 bases left in between. CDR3 length equals 14 residues. CDR1 MNHEY and CDR2 SVGAGI come from the germline V gene.

In DNA form, the CDR3 reads TGTGCCAGCATTGTCGCTCCGGGCACTGAAGCTTTCTTT. Translation: CASIVAPGTEAFF. The V gene is TRBV6-1, the J gene TRBJ1-1; D unresolved. V was pared by 7 bases and J by 4 bases, with 13 bases between. CDR1 and CDR2 from the germline V gene are MNHNS and SASEGT. CDR3 length: 13 residues.

The chain is built from TRBV28 and TRBJ2-7, with D maybe TRBD2 (5 bases). Germline lookup yields CDR1 MDHEN and CDR2 SYDVKM. The CDR3 is made up of 15 amino acids. V shed 2 bases and J shed 6 bases, with 17 bases lying between them. CDR3 DNA sequence: TGTGCCAGCAGTTTAAAAAGAGGGCACCGAGGCGAGCAGTACTTC. Protein product: CASSLKRGHRGEQYF.

A note on this clone: A junction boundary mismatches the germline segment, possibly from a read error. The chain employs TRBV11-2 and TRBJ2-2, with D perhaps TRBD2 (5 bases). CDR3 size: 16 residues. The germline CDR1 and CDR2 sequences are SGHAT and FQNNGV. The DNA for the CDR3 is TGTGCCAGCAGATTAGTGGCAGGTCGGGGAGCCGGGGAGCTGTTTTTT. This translates into CASRLVAGRGAGELFF.